This T cell receptor beta chain was identified in a study of cytomegalovirus exposure and HLA in healthy donors. The PCR used 60 Vbeta and 13 Jbeta primers. The table came from immunoSEQ multiplex PCR; TCRdb's copy has only in-frame clones and leaves some out. This sample has 65,000 to 85,000 clones, with around 84% found just once. General study results and limits: Compared with the roughly 670-donor mean, an Asian-associated ancestry cluster reportedly had fewer N-insertions, according to a later analysis. With further analysis later on, most CMV-associated TCR beta chains appeared HLA-restricted.

CDR3 length equals 14 residues. Per the germline V gene, CDR1 is MGHRA and CDR2 is YSYEKL. V was clipped by 3 bases and J by 9 bases, with 15 bases between them. Remarks on this clone: What it binds is not known.

Sequencing was done on a sample of PBMCs. The chain uses TRBV4-1 and TRBJ2-1, with D possibly TRBD2 on 6 matching bases. The sequence was obtained from a woman aged 45-65 years in good health and CMV-seronegative. The CDR3 region is CASSQADYGGEQFF. The CDR3 DNA reads as TGCGCCAGCAGCCAGGCGGACTATGGGGGTGAGCAGTTCTTC.